This section outlines one TCR beta chain sequence together with its context. Its specificity is unknown. The protocol was immunoSEQ multiplex PCR, while the TCRdb copy is restricted to in-frame clones and leaves out a portion. The sample includes some 17,000 clones, more than 80% of them seen just once. The data are from a study of PD-1 blockade in classical Hodgkin lymphoma. General study points: A reduction in baseline TCR diversity was reportedly seen in newly diagnosed patients relative to healthy donors.

Germline CDR1 LGHNT, CDR2 FRNRAP. The CDR3 covers 14 residues. V was pared by 6 bases and J by 4 bases, with 5 bases of the junction left unmatched. Time point denoted: newly diagnosed, previously untreated cHL patient sample. This clonotype originated in a human donor with classical Hodgkin lymphoma. The chain employs TRBV12-5 and TRBJ2-2, with 7 bases fitting TRBD1. The sequenced sample consisted of peripheral blood mononuclear cells (PBMCs). The CDR3 nucleotides are TGTGCTAGTGGCACCAACAGGGGCACCGGGGAGCTGTTTTTT. Translating gives CASGTNRGTGELFF.